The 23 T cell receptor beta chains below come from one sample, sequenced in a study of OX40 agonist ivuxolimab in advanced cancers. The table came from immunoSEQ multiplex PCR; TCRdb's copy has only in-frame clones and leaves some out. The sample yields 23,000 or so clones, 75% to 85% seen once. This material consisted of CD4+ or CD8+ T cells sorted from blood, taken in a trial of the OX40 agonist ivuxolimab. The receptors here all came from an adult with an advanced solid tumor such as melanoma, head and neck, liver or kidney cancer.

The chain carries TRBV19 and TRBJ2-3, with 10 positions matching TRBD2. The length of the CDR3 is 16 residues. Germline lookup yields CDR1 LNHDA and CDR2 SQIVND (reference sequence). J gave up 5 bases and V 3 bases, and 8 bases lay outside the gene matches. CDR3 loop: CASSIGSGGALDTQYF. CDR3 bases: TGTGCCAGTAGTATCGGGAGCGGGGGGGCTTTAGATACGCAGTATTTT. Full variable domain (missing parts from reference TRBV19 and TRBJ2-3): DGGITQSPKYLFRKEGQNVTLSCEQNLNHDAMYWYRQDPGQGLRLIYYSQIVNDFQKGDIAEGYSVSREKKESFPLTVTSAQKNPTAFYLCASSIGSGGALDTQYFGPGTRLTVL.

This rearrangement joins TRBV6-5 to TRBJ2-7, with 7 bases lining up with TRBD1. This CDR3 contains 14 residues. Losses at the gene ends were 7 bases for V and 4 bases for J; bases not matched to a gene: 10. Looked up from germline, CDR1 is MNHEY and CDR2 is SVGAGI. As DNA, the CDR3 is TGTGCCAGCACCTACGGGGCAGGGGGATACGAGCAGTACTTC. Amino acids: CASTYGAGGYEQYF.

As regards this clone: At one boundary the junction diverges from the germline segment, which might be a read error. CDR3 protein: CASSVGTEQETQYF. The CDR3 nucleotides read TGTGCCAGCAGCGTAGGGACAGAGCAAGAGACCCAGTACTTC. The rearrangement joins TRBV13 to TRBJ2-5, with TRBD1 matching over 7 bases. Germline CDR1 is PRHDT and CDR2 is FYEKMQ (reference sequence). The CDR3 covers 14 residues.

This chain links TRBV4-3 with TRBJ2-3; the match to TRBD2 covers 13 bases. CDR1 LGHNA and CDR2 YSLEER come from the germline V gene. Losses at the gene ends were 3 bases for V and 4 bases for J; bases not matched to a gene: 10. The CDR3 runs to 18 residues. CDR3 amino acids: CASSHRAGTSGVSDTQYF. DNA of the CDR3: TGCGCCAGCAGCCACCGGGCCGGGACTAGCGGGGTGTCAGATACGCAGTATTTT.

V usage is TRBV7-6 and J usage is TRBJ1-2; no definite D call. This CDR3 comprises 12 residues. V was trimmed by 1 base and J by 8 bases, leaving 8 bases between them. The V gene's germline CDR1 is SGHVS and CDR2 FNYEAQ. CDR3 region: CASSLGGGGYTF. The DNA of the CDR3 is TGTGCCAGCAGCTTAGGTGGTGGGGGCTACACCTTC.

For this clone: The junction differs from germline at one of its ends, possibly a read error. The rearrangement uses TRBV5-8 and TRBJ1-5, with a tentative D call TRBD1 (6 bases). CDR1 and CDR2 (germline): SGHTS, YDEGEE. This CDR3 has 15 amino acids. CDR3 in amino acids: CASSLEGRGNHPQHF. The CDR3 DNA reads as TGTGCCAGCAGCTTGGAGGGAAGGGGGAATCACCCCCAGCATTTT.

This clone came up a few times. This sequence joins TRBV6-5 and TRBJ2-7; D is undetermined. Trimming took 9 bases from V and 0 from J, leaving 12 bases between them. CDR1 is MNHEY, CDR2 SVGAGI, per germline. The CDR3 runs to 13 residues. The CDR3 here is CASKTRLSYEQYF. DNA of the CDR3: TGTGCCAGTAAAACACGCCTCTCCTACGAGCAGTACTTC.

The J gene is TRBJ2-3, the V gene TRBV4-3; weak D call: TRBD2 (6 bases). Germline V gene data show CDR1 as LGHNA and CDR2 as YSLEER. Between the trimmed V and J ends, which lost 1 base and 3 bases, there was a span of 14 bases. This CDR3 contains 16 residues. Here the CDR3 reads CASSQVGEVRTDTQYF. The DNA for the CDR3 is TGCGCCAGCAGCCAAGTAGGGGAGGTCAGAACAGATACGCAGTATTTT.

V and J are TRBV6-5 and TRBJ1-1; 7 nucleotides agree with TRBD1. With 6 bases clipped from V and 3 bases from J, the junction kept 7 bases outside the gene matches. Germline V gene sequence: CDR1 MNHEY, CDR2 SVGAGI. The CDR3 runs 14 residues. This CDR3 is CASRYRGTDTEAFF. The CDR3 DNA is TGTGCCAGCAGATACAGGGGCACGGACACTGAAGCTTTCTTT.

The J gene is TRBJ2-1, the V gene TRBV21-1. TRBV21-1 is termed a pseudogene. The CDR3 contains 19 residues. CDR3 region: CANSKAQWETVDHIDEQFF. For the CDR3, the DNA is TGTGCCAACAGCAAAGCGCAGTGGGAGACAGTTGACCACATCGATGAGCAGTTCTTC.

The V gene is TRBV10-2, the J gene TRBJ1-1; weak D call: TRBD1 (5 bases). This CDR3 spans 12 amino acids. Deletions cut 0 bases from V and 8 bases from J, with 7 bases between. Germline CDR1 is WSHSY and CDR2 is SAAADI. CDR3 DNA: TGCGCCAGCAGTGAGTCGGGACCAGAAGCTTTCTTT. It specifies CASSESGPEAFF.

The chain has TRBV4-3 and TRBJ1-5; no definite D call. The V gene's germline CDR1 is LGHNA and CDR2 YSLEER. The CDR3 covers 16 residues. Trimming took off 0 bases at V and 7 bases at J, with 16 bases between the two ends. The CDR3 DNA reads TGCGCCAGCAGCCAAGATCATGTGGGTTTAGGACAGCCCCAGCATTTT. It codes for CASSQDHVGLGQPQHF.

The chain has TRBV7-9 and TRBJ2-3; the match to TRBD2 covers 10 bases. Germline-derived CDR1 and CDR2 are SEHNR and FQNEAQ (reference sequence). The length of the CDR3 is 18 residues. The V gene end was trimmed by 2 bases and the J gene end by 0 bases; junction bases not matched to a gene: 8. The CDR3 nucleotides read TGTGCCAGCAGCTTATTCCCACGGACTAGCGGCAGCACAGATACGCAGTATTTT. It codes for CASSLFPRTSGSTDTQYF.

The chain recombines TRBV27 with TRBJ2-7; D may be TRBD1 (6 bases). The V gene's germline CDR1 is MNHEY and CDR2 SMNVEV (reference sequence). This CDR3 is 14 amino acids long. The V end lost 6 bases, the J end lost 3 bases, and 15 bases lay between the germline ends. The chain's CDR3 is CASRDSGAGYEQYF. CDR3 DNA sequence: TGTGCCAGCAGGGACTCAGGGGCGGGCTACGAGCAGTACTTC.

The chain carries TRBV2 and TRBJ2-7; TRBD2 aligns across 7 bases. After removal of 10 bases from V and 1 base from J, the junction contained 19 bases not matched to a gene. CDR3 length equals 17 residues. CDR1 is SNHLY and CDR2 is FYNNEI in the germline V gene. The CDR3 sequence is CATRRGGSGTESYEQYF. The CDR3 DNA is TGTGCCACCCGGCGCGGGGGATCCGGGACGGAGTCCTACGAGCAGTACTTC.

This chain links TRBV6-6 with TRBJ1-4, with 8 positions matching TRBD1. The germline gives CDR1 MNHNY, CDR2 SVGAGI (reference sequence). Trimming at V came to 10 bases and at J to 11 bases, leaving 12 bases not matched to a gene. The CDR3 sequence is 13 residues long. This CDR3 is CATIDRGWEKLFF. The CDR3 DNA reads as TGTGCCACGATTGACAGGGGATGGGAGAAACTGTTTTTT.

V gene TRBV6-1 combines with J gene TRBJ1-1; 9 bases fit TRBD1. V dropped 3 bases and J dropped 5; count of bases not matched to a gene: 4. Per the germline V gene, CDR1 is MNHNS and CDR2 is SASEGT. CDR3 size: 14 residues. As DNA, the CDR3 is TGTGCCAGCAGTGAGCCGACAGGGGGGACTGAAGCTTTCTTT. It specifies CASSEPTGGTEAFF.

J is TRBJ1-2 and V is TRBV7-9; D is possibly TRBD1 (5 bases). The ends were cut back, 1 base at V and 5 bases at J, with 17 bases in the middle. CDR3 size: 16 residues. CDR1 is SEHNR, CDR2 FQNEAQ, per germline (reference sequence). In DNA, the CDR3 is TGTGCCAGCAGCTTAGAAGGTATCGGGGCCCAGTATGGCTACACCTTC. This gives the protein CASSLEGIGAQYGYTF.

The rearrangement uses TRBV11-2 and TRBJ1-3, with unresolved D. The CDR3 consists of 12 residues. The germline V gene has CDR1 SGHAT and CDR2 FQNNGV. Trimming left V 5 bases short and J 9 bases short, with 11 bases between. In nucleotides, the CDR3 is TGTGCCAGCAGCCCCCCCGATGGCACCATATATTTT. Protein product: CASSPPDGTIYF.

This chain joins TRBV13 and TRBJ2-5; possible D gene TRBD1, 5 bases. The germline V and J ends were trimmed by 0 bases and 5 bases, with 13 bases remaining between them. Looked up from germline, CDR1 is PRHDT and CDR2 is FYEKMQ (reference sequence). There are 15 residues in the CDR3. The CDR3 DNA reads TGTGCCAGCAGCTTAGGCCTTCGACAGATGGAGACCCAGTACTTC. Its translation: CASSLGLRQMETQYF.

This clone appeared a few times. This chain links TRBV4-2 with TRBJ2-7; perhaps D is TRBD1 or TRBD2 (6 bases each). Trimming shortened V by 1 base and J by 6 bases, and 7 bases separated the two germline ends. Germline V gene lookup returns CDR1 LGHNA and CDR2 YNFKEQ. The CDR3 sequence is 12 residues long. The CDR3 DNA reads TGTGCCAGCAGCCAAGGGGGGGCCGAGCAGTACTTC. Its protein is CASSQGGAEQYF.

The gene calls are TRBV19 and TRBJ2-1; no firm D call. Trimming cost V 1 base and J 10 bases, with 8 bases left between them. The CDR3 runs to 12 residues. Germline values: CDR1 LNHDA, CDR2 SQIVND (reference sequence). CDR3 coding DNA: TGTGCCAGTAGTATAGGCTCGAGGGAGCAGTTCTTC. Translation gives CASSIGSREQFF.

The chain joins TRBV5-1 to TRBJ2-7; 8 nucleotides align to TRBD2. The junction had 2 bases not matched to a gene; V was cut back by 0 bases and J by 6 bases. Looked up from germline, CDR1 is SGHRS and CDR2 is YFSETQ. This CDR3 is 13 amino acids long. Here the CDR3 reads CASSLGSGVEQYF. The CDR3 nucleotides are TGCGCCAGCAGCTTGGGTAGCGGGGTCGAGCAGTACTTC. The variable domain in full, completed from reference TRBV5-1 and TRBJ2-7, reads KAGVTQTPRYLIKTRGQQVTLSCSPISGHRSVSWYQQTPGQGLQFLFEYFSETQRNKGNFPGRFSGRQFSNSRSEMNVSTLELGDSALYLCASSLGSGVEQYFGPGTRLTVT.